This T cell receptor (beta chain) was documented in a study of PD-1 blockade in classical Hodgkin lymphoma. Trimming removed 0 bases at V and 5 bases at J, with 7 bases between. This CDR3 is 13 amino acids long. The V gene's germline CDR1 is MNHEY and CDR2 SVGAGI. A few counts support this clone. Data came from immunoSEQ multiplex PCR; TCRdb stores just in-frame clones and leaves some out. This repertoire shows fewer than 25,000 clones, around 80% found once; its top ten account for roughly 8.3%. All patients experienced relapse after autologous stem cell transplantation, and brentuximab vedotin exposure was variable.

Specimen: peripheral blood mononuclear cells (PBMCs), collected before the second cycle of nivolumab. The clonotype was recovered from a human donor with classical Hodgkin lymphoma. The chain uses TRBV6-5 and TRBJ2-5; the D gene is possibly TRBD1 (6 bases). CDR3 sequence: CASSYSRGETQYF. For the CDR3, the DNA is TGTGCCAGCAGTTACTCGAGGGGGGAGACCCAGTACTTC.